This T cell receptor gamma chain was sequenced in a study of γδ T cells in repeated Plasmodium falciparum infection. For the study at large: Donors had four controlled P. falciparum NF54 infections over approximately 600 days.

TCRdb called clones from the multiplex PCR reads again using CATT. The data show approximately 32,000 gamma-chain clones, with 1.4% seen just once and just under 20% held by the top ten. Gammadelta T cells were flow-sorted from PBMC into Vgamma9/Vdelta2+ and Vdelta2-negative populations for bulk analysis. CDR1 is GITISATS, CDR2 ISYDGTV, per germline (reference sequence). The CDR3 covers 17 residues. This clone was seen a handful of times. A far larger clone is one base from this, pointing to a likely read error. Other DNA sequences from this sample encode an identical CDR3 as well. The V gene is TRGV9, the J gene TRGJP. The J gene, not given by TCRdb, was assigned here from a germline match of the nucleotide sequence. Sequencing was done on a sample of gamma-delta T cells from blood. This TCR came from a pool of human donors (malaria-infected and uninfected, not separated). This CDR3 is CALWEVRGQLGKKIKVF. The CDR3 DNA reads TGTGCCCTGTGGGAGGTGCGGGGGCAATTGGGCAAAAAAATCAAGGTATTT.